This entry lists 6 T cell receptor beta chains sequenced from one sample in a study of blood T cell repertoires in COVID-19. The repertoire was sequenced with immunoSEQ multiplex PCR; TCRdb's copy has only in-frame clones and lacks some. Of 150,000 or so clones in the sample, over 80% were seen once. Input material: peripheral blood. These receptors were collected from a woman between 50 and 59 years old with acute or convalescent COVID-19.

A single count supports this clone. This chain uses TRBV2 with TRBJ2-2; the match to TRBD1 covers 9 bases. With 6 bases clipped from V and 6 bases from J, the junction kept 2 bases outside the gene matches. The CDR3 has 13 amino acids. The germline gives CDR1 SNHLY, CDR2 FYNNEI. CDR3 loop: CASSGQGSGELFF. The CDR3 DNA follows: TGTGCCAGCAGCGGACAGGGGTCCGGGGAGCTGTTTTTT.

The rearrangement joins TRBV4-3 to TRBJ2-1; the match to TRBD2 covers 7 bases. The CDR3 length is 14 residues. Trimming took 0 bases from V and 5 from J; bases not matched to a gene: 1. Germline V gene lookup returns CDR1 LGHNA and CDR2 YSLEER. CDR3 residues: CASSQDRGDNEQFF. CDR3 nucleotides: TGCGCCAGCAGCCAAGATCGGGGGGACAATGAGCAGTTCTTC.

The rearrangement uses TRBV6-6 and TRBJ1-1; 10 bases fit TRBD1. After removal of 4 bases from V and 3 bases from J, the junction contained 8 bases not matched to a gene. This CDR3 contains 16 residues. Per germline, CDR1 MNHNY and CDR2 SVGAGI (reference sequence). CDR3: CASSSRQGARDTEAFF. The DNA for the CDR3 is TGTGCCAGCAGTTCCCGACAGGGGGCTAGGGACACTGAAGCTTTCTTT.

CDR3 DNA: TGTGCCAGCGAGGGGGGGACAGGGGCAGCAACTAATGAAAAACTGTTTTTT. Protein sequence: CASEGGTGAATNEKLFF. This chain links TRBV2 with TRBJ1-4; TRBD1 aligns across 10 bases. The CDR3 covers 17 residues. V was pared by 8 bases and J by 0 bases, with 9 bases of the junction left unmatched. CDR1 is SNHLY, CDR2 FYNNEI, per germline.

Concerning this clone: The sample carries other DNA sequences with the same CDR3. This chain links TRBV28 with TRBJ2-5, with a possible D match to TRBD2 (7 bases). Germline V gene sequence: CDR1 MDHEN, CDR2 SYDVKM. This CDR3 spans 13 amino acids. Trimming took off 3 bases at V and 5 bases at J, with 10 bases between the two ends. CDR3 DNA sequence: TGTGCCAGCAGTTTGGGGGGGCGGGAGACCCAGTACTTC. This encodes CASSLGGRETQYF.

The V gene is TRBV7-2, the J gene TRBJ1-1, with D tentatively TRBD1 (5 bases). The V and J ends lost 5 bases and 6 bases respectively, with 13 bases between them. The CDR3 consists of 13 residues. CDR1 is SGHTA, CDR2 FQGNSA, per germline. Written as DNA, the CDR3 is TGTGCCAGCAGCCGACTCGGGGGACCTGAAGCTTTCTTT. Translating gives CASSRLGGPEAFF.